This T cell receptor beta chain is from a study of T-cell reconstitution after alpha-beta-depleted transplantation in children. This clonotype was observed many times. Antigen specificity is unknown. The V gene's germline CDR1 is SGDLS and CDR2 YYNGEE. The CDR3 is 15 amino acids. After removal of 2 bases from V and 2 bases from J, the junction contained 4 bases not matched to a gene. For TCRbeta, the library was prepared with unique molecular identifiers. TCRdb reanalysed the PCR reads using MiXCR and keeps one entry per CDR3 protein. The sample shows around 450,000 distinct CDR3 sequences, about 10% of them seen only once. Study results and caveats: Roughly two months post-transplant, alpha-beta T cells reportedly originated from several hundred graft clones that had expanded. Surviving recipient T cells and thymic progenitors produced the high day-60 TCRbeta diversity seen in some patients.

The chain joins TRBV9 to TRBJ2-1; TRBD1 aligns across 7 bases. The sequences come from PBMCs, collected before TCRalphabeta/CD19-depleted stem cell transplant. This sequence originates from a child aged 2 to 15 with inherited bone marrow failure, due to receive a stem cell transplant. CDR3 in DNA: TGTGCCAGCAGCGTCGGCGGACAGGCCTACAATGAGCAGTTCTTC. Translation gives CASSVGGQAYNEQFF.